This is a list of T cell receptor beta chains from one sample in a study of T cell repertoires in cytomegalovirus infection. Each CDR3 protein is one row after TCRdb ran MiXCR on the reads. The table has approximately 290,000 distinct CDR3 sequences, about 25% seen once. The sequencing input was PBMCs. The receptors derive from a human donor in good health (CMV status not recorded). Some clones in this sample may be carry-over from other donors' samples. CDR3s include the opening cysteine and the closing phenylalanine or tryptophan. The D gene is left open where the match is weak. Some rows have no size entry. The others give once, few or many, or a class for an expanded clone.

j_call,d_call,clone_size,v_call,cdr3_nt,cdr3_aa
TRBJ2-4,TRBD1,-,TRBV10-3,TGTGCCATCAGTGCCGGACAGGGTGCGGGGATTGCCAAAAACATTCAGTACTTC,CAISAGQGAGIAKNIQYF
TRBJ1-5,TRBD1,-,TRBV28,TGTGCCAGCAGTTCGTCTTCGACAGGGGGCATTCAGCCCCAGCATTTT,CASSSSSTGGIQPQHF
TRBJ1-5,-,-,TRBV2,TGTGCCAGCAGTGAAGTCTTAAGCAATCAGCCCCAGCATTTT,CASSEVLSNQPQHF
TRBJ2-1,TRBD2,many,TRBV5-1,TGCGCCAGCAGCCGGACTAGCGGGAGGCTCCACTACAATGAGCAGTTCTTC,CASSRTSGRLHYNEQFF
TRBJ1-1,-,few,TRBV15,TGTGCCACCAATAGGGGGGATTTAACAAATGAAGCTTTCTTT,CATNRGDLTNEAFF
TRBJ2-1,-,many,TRBV6-2/TRBV6-3,TGTGCCAGCAGTTGGGGCCTACCCGCCCCCAATGAGCAGTTCTTC,CASSWGLPAPNEQFF
TRBJ2-5,-,many,TRBV7-2,TGTGCCAGCAGCGGGCGAGGGTACCAAGAGACCCAGTACTTC,CASSGRGYQETQYF
TRBJ2-6,-,-,TRBV7-2,TGTGCCAGCAGACCCGGGGGAAGGGGGAGGGCCAACGTCCTGACTTTC,CASRPGGRGRANVLTF
TRBJ2-7,-,-,TRBV28,TGTGCCAGCAGTACCCGATGGGCTCCTACCTACGAGCAGTACTTC,CASSTRWAPTYEQYF
TRBJ1-3,-,few,TRBV7-2,TGTGCCAGCAGTTTACAACTGGGAGGAAACACCATATATTTT,CASSLQLGGNTIYF
TRBJ1-5,-,-,TRBV6-1,TGTGCCAGCAACGAGGCCCTAGACAATCAGCCCCAGCATTTT,CASNEALDNQPQHF
TRBJ2-7,TRBD2,-,TRBV7-2,TGTGCCAGCAGCTTTTCCGGACTAGCGGGAGAACTCGAGCAGTACTTC,CASSFSGLAGELEQYF
TRBJ2-1,TRBD2,few,TRBV20-1,TGCAGTGCTACCCGACTAGCGGGCTCCTACAATGAGCAGTTCTTC,CSATRLAGSYNEQFF
TRBJ2-2,-,-,TRBV6-1,TGTGCCAGCAGTACCCAGGGTTCTGGGGAGCTGTTTTTT,CASSTQGSGELFF
TRBJ2-3,-,many,TRBV7-9,TGTGCCAGCAGCTTACCCCCCGGGAGTGGAGATACGCAGTATTTT,CASSLPPGSGDTQYF
TRBJ2-3,TRBD1,-,TRBV11-2,TGTGCCAGCAGCCCACAGGGGCTAACCACAGATACGCAGTATTTT,CASSPQGLTTDTQYF
TRBJ2-3,TRBD2,-,TRBV10-3,TGTGCCATCATCCTTAGCGGGAGGGAGTCAGATACGCAGTATTTT,CAIILSGRESDTQYF
TRBJ2-7,-,-,TRBV29-1,TGCAGCGCTTCCGGGCCCTCCTACGAGCAGTACTTC,CSASGPSYEQYF
TRBJ2-4,-,-,TRBV28,TGTGCCAGCAGTTTACGAGCCCTAAGGATTCAGTACTTC,CASSLRALRIQYF
TRBJ1-1,-,-,TRBV7-9,TGTGCCAGCAGCTTACTAGGAGGGCAAACTGAAGCTTTCTTT,CASSLLGGQTEAFF
TRBJ2-1,-,once,TRBV28,TGTGCCACCGGGCCAGCGGGCTACAATGAGCAGTTCTTC,CATGPAGYNEQFF
TRBJ2-7,-,-,TRBV6-1,TGTGCCGTTAAGGGACATCCTCTCTCCGAGCAGTACTTC,CAVKGHPLSEQYF